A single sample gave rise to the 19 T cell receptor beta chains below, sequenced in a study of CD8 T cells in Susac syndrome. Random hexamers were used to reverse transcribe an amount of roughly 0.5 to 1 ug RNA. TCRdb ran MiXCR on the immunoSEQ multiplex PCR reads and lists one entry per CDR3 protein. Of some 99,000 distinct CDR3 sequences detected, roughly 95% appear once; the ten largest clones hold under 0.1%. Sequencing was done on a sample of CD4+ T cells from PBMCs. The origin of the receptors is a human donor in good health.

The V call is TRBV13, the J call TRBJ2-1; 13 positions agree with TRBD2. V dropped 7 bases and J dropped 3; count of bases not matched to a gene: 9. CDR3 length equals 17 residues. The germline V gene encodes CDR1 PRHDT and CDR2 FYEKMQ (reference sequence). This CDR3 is CASKLGTSGVVYNEQFF. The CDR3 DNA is TGTGCCAGCAAATTGGGGACTAGCGGGGTTGTCTACAATGAGCAGTTCTTC.

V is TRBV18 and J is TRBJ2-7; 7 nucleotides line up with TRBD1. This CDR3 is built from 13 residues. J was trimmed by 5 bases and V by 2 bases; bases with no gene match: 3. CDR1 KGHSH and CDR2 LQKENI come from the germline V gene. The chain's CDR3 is CASSPMGTDEQYF. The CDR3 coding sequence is TGTGCCAGCTCACCAATGGGGACAGACGAGCAGTACTTC.

Written as DNA, the CDR3 is TGCAGTGCTAGAACGCAGGACGAGCAGTACTTC. It encodes CSARTQDEQYF. The chain uses TRBV20-1 and TRBJ2-7; D unresolved. The CDR3 is 11 residues long. Looked up from germline, CDR1 is DFQATT and CDR2 is SNEGSKA (reference sequence). V gave up 2 bases and J gave up 5 bases, with 7 bases separating them.

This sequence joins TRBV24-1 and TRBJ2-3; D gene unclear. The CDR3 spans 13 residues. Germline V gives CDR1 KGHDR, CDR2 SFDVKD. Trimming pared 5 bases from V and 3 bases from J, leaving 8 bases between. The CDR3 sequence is CATSGSQTDTQYF. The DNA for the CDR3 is TGTGCCACCAGTGGGTCCCAGACAGATACGCAGTATTTT.

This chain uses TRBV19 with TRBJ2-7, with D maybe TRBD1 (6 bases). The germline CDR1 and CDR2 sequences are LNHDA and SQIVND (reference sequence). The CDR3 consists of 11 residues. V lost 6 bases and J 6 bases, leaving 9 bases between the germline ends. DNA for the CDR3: TGTGCCAGTAGCGGGACAACCGAGCAGTACTTC. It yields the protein CASSGTTEQYF.

The CDR3 DNA reads as TGTGCCAGCAGCTTGAGCCAGGGGGCGCTTGGGGCCAACGTCCTGACTTTC. Amino acid sequence: CASSLSQGALGANVLTF. J is TRBJ2-6 and V is TRBV5-6; 8 bases are a match to TRBD1. V gave up 1 base and J gave up 3 bases; unmatched junction bases: 6. CDR1 and CDR2 from the germline V gene are SGHDT and YYEEEE. The CDR3 runs 17 residues.

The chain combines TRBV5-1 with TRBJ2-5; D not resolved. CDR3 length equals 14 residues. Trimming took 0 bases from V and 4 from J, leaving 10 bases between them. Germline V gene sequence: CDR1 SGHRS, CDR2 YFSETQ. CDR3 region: CASSLEGFGETQYF. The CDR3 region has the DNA TGCGCCAGCAGCTTGGAGGGATTCGGAGAGACCCAGTACTTC.

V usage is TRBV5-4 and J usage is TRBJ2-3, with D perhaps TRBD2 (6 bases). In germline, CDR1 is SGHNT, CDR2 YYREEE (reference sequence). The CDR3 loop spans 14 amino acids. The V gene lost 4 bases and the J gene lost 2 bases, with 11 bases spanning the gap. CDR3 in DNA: TGTGCCAGCAGCCTCCAGCGGGTCACAGATACGCAGTATTTT. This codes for CASSLQRVTDTQYF.

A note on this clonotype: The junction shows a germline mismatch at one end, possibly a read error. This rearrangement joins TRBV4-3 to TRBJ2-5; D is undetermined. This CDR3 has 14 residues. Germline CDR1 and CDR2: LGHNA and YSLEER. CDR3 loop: CASNQDRARETQYF. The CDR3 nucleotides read TGCGCCAGCAACCAAGATAGGGCGCGTGAGACCCAGTACTTC.

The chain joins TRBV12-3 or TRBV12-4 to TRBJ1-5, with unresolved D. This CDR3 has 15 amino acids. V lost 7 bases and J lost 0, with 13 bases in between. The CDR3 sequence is CASTLVANSNQPQHF. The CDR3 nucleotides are TGTGCCAGCACCCTCGTGGCAAATAGCAATCAGCCCCAGCATTTT.

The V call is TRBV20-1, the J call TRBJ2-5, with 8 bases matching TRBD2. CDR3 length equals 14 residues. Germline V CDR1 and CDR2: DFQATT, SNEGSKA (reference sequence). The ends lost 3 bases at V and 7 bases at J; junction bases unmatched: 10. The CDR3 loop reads CSASGGGLLMTQYF. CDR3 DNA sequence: TGCAGTGCTAGTGGCGGGGGGCTCCTCATGACCCAGTACTTC.

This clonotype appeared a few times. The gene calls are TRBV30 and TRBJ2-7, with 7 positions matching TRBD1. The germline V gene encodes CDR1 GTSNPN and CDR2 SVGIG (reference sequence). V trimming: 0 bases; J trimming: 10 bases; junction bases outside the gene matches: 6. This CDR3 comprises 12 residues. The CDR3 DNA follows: TGTGCCTGGAGTGTACTCGACAGGGAACAGTACTTC. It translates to CAWSVLDREQYF.

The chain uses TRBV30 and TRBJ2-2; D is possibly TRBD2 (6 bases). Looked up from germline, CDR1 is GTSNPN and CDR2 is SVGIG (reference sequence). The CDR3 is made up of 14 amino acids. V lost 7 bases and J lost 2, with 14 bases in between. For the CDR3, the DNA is TGTGCCTATAGCGGCCTCACAAACACCGGGGAGCTGTTTTTT. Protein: CAYSGLTNTGELFF.

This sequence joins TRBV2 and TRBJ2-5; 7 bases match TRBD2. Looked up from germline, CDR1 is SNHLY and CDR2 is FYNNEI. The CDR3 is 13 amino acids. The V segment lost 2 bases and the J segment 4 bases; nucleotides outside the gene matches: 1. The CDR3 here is CASSEWGGETQYF. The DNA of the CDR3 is TGTGCCAGCAGTGAATGGGGGGGAGAGACCCAGTACTTC. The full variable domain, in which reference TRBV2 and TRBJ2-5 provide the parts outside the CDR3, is EPEVTQTPSHQVTQMGQEVILRCVPISNHLYFYWYRQILGQKVEFLVSFYNNEISEKSEIFDDQFSVERPDGSNFTLKIRSTKLEDSAMYFCASSEWGGETQYFGPGTRLLVL.

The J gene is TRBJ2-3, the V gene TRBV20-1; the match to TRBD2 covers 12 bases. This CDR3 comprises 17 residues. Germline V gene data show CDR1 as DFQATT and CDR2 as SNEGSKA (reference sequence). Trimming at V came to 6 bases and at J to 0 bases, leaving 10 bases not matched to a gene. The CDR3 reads CSATTSGRTRSTDTQYF. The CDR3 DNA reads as TGCAGTGCAACAACTAGCGGGAGGACCCGGAGCACAGATACGCAGTATTTT.

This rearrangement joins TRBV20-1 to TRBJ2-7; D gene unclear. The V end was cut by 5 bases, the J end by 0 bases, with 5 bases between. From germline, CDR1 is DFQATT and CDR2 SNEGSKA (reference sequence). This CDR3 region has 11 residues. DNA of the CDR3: TGCAGTGCTGAGTACTCCTACGAGCAGTACTTC. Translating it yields CSAEYSYEQYF.

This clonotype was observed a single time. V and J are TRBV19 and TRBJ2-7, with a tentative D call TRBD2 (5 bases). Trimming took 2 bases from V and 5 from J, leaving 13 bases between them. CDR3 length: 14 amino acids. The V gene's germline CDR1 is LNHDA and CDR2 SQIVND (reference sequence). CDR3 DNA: TGTGCCAGTAGTATAACCAACATCGGGGACGAGCAGTACTTC. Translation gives CASSITNIGDEQYF.

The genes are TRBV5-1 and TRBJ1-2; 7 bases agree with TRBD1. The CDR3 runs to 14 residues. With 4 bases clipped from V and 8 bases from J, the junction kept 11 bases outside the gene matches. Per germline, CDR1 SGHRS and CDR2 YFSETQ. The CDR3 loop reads CASSPYDRAGGYTF. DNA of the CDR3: TGCGCCAGCAGCCCCTACGACAGGGCTGGGGGCTACACCTTC. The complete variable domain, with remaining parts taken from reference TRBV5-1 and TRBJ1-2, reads KAGVTQTPRYLIKTRGQQVTLSCSPISGHRSVSWYQQTPGQGLQFLFEYFSETQRNKGNFPGRFSGRQFSNSRSEMNVSTLELGDSALYLCASSPYDRAGGYTFGSGTRLTVV.

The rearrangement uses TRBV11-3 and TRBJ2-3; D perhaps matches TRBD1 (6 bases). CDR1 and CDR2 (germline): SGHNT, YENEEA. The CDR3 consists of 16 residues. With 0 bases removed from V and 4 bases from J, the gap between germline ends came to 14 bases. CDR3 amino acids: CASSLDGTSMPDTQYF. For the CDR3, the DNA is TGTGCCAGCAGCTTAGATGGGACAAGCATGCCAGATACGCAGTATTTT. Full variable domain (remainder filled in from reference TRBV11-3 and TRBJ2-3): EAGVVQSPRYKIIEKKQPVAFWCNPISGHNTLYWYLQNLGQGPELLIRYENEEAVDDSQLPKDRFSAERLKGVDSTLKIQPAELGDSAVYLCASSLDGTSMPDTQYFGPGTRLTVL.